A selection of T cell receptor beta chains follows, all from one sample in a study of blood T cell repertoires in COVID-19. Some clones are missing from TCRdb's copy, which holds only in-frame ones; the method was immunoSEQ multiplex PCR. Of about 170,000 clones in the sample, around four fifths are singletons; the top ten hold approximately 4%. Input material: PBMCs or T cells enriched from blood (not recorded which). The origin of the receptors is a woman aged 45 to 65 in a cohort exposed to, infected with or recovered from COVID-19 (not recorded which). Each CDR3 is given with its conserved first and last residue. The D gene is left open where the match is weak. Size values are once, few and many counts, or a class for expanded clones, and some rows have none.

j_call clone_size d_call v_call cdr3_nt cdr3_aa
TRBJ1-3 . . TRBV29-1 TGCAGCGCGGTGGACAGTTTTGAATCTGGAAACACCATATATTTT CSAVDSFESGNTIYF
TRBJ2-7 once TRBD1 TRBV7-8 TGTGCCAGCAGCTTACAGGGGGTATCCTACGAGCAGTACTTC CASSLQGVSYEQYF
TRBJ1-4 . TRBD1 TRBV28 TGTGCCAGCAGTTCGGCCCCGGGACAGGGGAAGGGAAAACTGTTTTTT CASSSAPGQGKGKLFF
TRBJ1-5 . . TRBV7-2 TGTGCCAGCAGCTCGGACTACAATCAGCCCCAGCATTTT CASSSDYNQPQHF
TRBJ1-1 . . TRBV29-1 TGCAGCGTTGGGGGGGGCAGGGGTTTACCTGAAGCTTTCTTT CSVGGGRGLPEAFF
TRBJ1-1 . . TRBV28 TGTGCCCTTAATCCGCCTCTGGGCCGTACTGGTGACACTGAAGCTTTCTTT CALNPPLGRTGDTEAFF
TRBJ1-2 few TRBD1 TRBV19 TGTGCCAGTACCCAACCTCGGATCGACAGGGATTATGGCTACACCTTC CASTQPRIDRDYGYTF
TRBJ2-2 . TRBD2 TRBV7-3 TGTGCCAGCAGCTTAATAGCGGGGGGCTCGAACACCGGGGAGCTGTTTTTT CASSLIAGGSNTGELFF
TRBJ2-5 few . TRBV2 TGTGCCAGCAAGCCTACTACTACACAAGAGACCCAGTACTTC CASKPTTTQETQYF
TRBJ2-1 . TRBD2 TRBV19 TGTGCCAGTAGTATGTCCCTAGCGGGGGGGCATAATGAGCAGTTCTTC CASSMSLAGGHNEQFF
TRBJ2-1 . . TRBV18 TGTGCCAGCTCACCACCCCCCCAGGGCAATGAGCAGTTCTTC CASSPPPQGNEQFF
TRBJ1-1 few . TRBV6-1 TGTGCCAGCAGTGAAACGCTGGGGCGGACTGAAGCTTTCTTT CASSETLGRTEAFF
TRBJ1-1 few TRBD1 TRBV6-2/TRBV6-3 TGTGCCAGCAGTCAAACATCGACAGGGGGCTGGAATGAAGCTTTCTTT CASSQTSTGGWNEAFF
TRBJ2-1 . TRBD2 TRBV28 TGTGCCAGCAGTTTACTTCGGACTAGCGGGAACAGGAATGAGCAGTTCTTC CASSLLRTSGNRNEQFF
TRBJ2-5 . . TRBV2 TGTGCCAGCAGTCCGGATCCTACAGGGTTAGGTAAAGAGACCCAGTACTTC CASSPDPTGLGKETQYF
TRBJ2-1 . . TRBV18 TGTGCCAGCTCACCGAGACAATCTTACAATGAGCAGTTCTTC CASSPRQSYNEQFF
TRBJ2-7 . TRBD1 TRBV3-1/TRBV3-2 TGTGCCAGCAGCCAACCCGGACAGGGGGCAACCTACGAGCAGTACTTC CASSQPGQGATYEQYF
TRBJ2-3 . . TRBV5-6 TGTGCCAGCAGCTTGGACTCCACTACAGATACGCAGTATTTT CASSLDSTTDTQYF
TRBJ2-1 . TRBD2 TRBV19 TGTGCCAGTAGTACTAGCGGAAGCGGCAATGAGCAGTTCTTC CASSTSGSGNEQFF
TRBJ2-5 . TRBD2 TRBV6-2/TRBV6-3 TGTGCCAGCAGCCAGAGCCGGGGGGGAGGACAAGAGACCCAGTACTTC CASSQSRGGGQETQYF
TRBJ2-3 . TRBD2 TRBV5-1 TGCGCCAGCAGCTTGGAAGCGGGAGGGCCGGATACGCAGTATTTT CASSLEAGGPDTQYF
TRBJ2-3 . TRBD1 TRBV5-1 TGCGCCAGCAGCCCAACTTCCTCAGGGGGCGCGTATACGCAGTATTTT CASSPTSSGGAYTQYF
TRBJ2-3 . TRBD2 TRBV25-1 TGTGCCAGCAGTGCAGCCAAGCGGGGGGACACAGATACGCAGTATTTT CASSAAKRGDTDTQYF
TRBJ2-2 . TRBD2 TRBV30 TGTGCCTGCCAACCGGGACTAGCGGGGACGAACACCGGGGAGCTGTTTTTT CACQPGLAGTNTGELFF
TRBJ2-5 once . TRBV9 TGTGCCAGCAGCGTAGGAACAGGGGGAGGGCAAGAGACCCAGTACTTC CASSVGTGGGQETQYF
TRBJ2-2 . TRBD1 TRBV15 TGTGCCACCAGCAGAGATGCAGGGGGCCCCACCGGGGAGCTGTTTTTT CATSRDAGGPTGELFF
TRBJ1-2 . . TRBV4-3 TGCGCCAGCAGCCAAGAACGGGGGAATGGCTACACCTTC CASSQERGNGYTF
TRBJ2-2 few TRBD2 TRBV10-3 TGTGCCTCGAGGCCGGGGGGATTGAACACCGGGGAGCTGTTTTTT CASRPGGLNTGELFF
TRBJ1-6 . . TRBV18 TGTGCCAGCTCCCTTGAGAATTCACCCCTCCACTTT CASSLENSPLHF
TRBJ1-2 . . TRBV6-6 TGTGCCACCTATCACGGGGGGGGCTACACCTTC CATYHGGGYTF
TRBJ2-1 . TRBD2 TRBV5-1 TGCGCCAGCAGCGCGAGACTAGCGTCCAATGAGCAGTTCTTC CASSARLASNEQFF
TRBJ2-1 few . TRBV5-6 TGTGCCAGCAGCTTAGGAACAGGGTGGAATGAGCAGTTCTTC CASSLGTGWNEQFF
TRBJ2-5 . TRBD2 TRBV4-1 TGCGCCAGCAGCCAGCGGGGGATCGGTGGGGAACAAGAGACCCAGTACTTC CASSQRGIGGEQETQYF
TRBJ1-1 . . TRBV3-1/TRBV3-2 TGTGCCAGCAGCCAAGACGGAGAAAGTAGGGCTTTCTTT CASSQDGESRAFF
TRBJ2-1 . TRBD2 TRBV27 TGTGCCAGCAGCCTACTAGCGGGAGGGCATCAGGATGAGCAGTTCTTC CASSLLAGGHQDEQFF
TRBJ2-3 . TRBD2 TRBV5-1 TGCGCCAGCAGCTTGGAAGCGGGAGACTCAGATACGCAGTATTTT CASSLEAGDSDTQYF
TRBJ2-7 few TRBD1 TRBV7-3 TGTGCCAGCAGTCCGACAGGGGACTCCTACGAGCAGTACTTC CASSPTGDSYEQYF
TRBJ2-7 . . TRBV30 TGTGCCTGGAGCGCGAAAGGTGGGCCTACCTACGAGCAGTACTTC CAWSAKGGPTYEQYF
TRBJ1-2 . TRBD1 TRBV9 TGTGCCAGCAGCGCGCCGGGACAGGCTCGGGGCTACACCTTC CASSAPGQARGYTF
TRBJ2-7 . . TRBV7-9 TGTGCCAGCAGCTTAGTTGAAACCGGGGACTACGAGCAGTACTTC CASSLVETGDYEQYF
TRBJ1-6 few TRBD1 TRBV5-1 TGCGCCAGCAGCTCCTCCGGGACAGTCGCACCCCTCCACTTT CASSSSGTVAPLHF
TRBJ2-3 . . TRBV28 TGTGCCAGCAGTTCCCAAAGAACAGGGTACACAGATACGCAGTATTTT CASSSQRTGYTDTQYF
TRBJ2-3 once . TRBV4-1 TGCGCCAGCAGCCACTCCGGGACAACCACAGATACGCAGTATTTT CASSHSGTTTDTQYF
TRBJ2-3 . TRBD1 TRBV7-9 TGTGCCAGCAGCTCCGGGGACATAGGGGGCGTTATAGATACGCAGTATTTT CASSSGDIGGVIDTQYF
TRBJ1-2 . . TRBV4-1 TGCGCCAGCAGCCAAGATTCAGGGCCCATTAGGGACTATGGCTACACCTTC CASSQDSGPIRDYGYTF
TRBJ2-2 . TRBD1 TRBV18 TGTGCCAGCTCACCATTACAGGGGGACGCCGGGGAGCTGTTTTTT CASSPLQGDAGELFF
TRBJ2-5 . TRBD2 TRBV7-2 TGTGCCAGCAGGTCGTCGGGAGGTCTTGAGACCCAGTACTTC CASRSSGGLETQYF
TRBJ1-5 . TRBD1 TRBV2 TGTGCCAGCGGGGGACAGGGGGGCGGCAATCAGCCCCAGCATTTT CASGGQGGGNQPQHF